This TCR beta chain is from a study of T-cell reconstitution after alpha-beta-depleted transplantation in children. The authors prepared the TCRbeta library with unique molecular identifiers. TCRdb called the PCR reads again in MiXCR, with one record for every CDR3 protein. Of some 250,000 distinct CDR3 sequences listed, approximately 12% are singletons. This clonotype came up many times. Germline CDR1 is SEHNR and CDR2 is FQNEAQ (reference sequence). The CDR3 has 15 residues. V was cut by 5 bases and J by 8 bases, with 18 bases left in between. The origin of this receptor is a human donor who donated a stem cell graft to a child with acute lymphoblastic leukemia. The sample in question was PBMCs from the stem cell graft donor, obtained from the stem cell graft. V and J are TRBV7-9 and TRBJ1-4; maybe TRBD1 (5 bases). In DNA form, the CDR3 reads TGTGCCAGCAGCCCCGTAGAGGGGCCCCCAGAAAAACTGTTTTTT. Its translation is CASSPVEGPPEKLFF.